The rows below give T cell receptor beta chains drawn from one sample of a study of cytomegalovirus exposure and HLA in healthy donors. Sequencing was performed with immunoSEQ multiplex PCR; in TCRdb, only in-frame clones are kept and a portion is missing. The sample records 200,000 to 300,000 clones, approximately 86% being singletons. Sequences were obtained from PBMCs. These receptors were collected from a woman aged 30 to 39 in good health and CMV-seropositive. Each CDR3 is given with its conserved first and last residue. A D gene is named only where the DNA matches it firmly. Expanded clones get a size class; other rows say once, few or many, or leave the size out.

TRBV13	.	.	TRBJ2-6	TGTGCCAGCAGCTTAAGAGGGTCTGGGGCCAACGTCCTGACTTTC	CASSLRGSGANVLTF
TRBV6-5	.	.	TRBJ2-7	TGTGCCAGCAGACCCACAGGGAGCGTGAGCTACGAGCAGTACTTC	CASRPTGSVSYEQYF
TRBV2	.	TRBD1	TRBJ2-5	TGTGCCAGCAGTCAGGGGGAGCGGGAGACCCAGTACTTC	CASSQGERETQYF
TRBV9	.	.	TRBJ2-2	TGTGCCAGCAGCGTAGGGTGGGGGGAACAGATTACCGGGGAGCTGTTTTTT	CASSVGWGEQITGELFF
TRBV5-1	once	TRBD1	TRBJ1-2	TGCGCCAGCAGCTCAGGGGGCGGCTACACCTTC	CASSSGGGYTF
TRBV2	.	.	TRBJ2-7	TGTGCCAGCAACTTCCCTGGGGGGACCGCCGAGCAGTACTTC	CASNFPGGTAEQYF
TRBV4-1	few	.	TRBJ1-2	TGCGCCAGCAGCCAAGGAAGAGCACGGGGGAGTTATGGCTACACCTTC	CASSQGRARGSYGYTF
TRBV2	.	.	TRBJ1-4	TGTGCCAGCACAGGCCAGCCGGGGGAAAAACTGTTTTTT	CASTGQPGEKLFF
TRBV6-1	.	TRBD1	TRBJ2-1	TGTGCCAGCAGTGAAATGGCAGGGGGAACCGGGGAGCAGTTCTTC	CASSEMAGGTGEQFF
TRBV7-2	.	TRBD2	TRBJ2-7	TGTGCCAGCAGCGGCCTAGCGGGAACCGAGCAGTACTTC	CASSGLAGTEQYF
TRBV28	.	.	TRBJ2-6	TGTGCCAGCAGTCACAGGTCCTCTGGGGCCAACGTCCTGACTTTC	CASSHRSSGANVLTF
TRBV10-3	.	TRBD2	TRBJ2-1	TGTGCCATCAGCCCTAGCGGGAGCTCCTACAATGAGCAGTTCTTC	CAISPSGSSYNEQFF
TRBV5-1	.	TRBD1	TRBJ1-2	TGCGCCAGCGGGCCTGGGGACAGGGAGGTATATGGCTACACCTTC	CASGPGDREVYGYTF
TRBV14	.	TRBD2	TRBJ2-7	TGTGCCAGCAGCCCGTTGCTAGCGGGAACTGGCGAGCAGTACTTC	CASSPLLAGTGEQYF
TRBV6-5	.	TRBD2	TRBJ2-7	TGTGCCAGCAGTACGACTAGCGGCGCCTACGAGCAGTACTTC	CASSTTSGAYEQYF
TRBV2	.	TRBD2	TRBJ2-1	TGTGCCAGCAGACTAGCGGGAGTGAATGAGCAGTTCTTC	CASRLAGVNEQFF
TRBV6-6	.	TRBD1	TRBJ1-1	TGTGCCAGCAATCGACAGGGTAGAGGCACTGAAGCTTTCTTT	CASNRQGRGTEAFF
TRBV5-1	.	TRBD2	TRBJ2-7	TGCGCCAGCAGCTTGTTGAGCGGGAGTACGTACGAGCAGTACTTC	CASSLLSGSTYEQYF
TRBV30	.	.	TRBJ2-1	TGTGCCTGGACTCCACTGGGGACTTGGAATGAGCAGTTCTTC	CAWTPLGTWNEQFF
TRBV27	.	TRBD1	TRBJ1-5	TGTGCCAGTACTCCAACCGGGACAGGGGGGCGTCAGCCCCAGCATTTT	CASTPTGTGGRQPQHF
TRBV5-4	.	TRBD2	TRBJ2-7	TGTGCCAGCAGATCGGGACTAGCGTCCTACGAGCAGTACTTC	CASRSGLASYEQYF
TRBV29-1	.	.	TRBJ2-7	TGCAGCGTCAGACAGGGAGGTAACGAGCAGTACTTC	CSVRQGGNEQYF
TRBV10-3	many	.	TRBJ2-1	TGTGCCATCAGTGGGGGCATTTCCTACAATGAGCAGTTCTTC	CAISGGISYNEQFF
TRBV29-1	.	.	TRBJ1-2	TGCAGCGTTGACAGGGGACCCCTCTATGGCTACACCTTC	CSVDRGPLYGYTF
TRBV25-1	few	.	TRBJ2-6	TGTGCCAGCGGTGGTACACCTGAGGCCAACGTCCTGACTTTC	CASGGTPEANVLTF
TRBV6-6	.	.	TRBJ2-7	TGTGCCAGCAGTTATTCGGGTGACTACGAGCAGTACTTC	CASSYSGDYEQYF
TRBV9	.	TRBD2	TRBJ2-7	TGTGCCAGCAGCGCACCAGCGGGAGGGGGATACGAGCAGTACTTC	CASSAPAGGGYEQYF
TRBV27	.	TRBD2	TRBJ2-7	TGTGCCAGCAGTTTATTGGCGGGAGTGGGCCACGAGCAGTACTTC	CASSLLAGVGHEQYF
TRBV6-4	once	.	TRBJ2-1	TGTGCCAGCAGTGACTCGATCTGGCGGGAGCAGTTCTTC	CASSDSIWREQFF
TRBV4-1	.	.	TRBJ2-7	TGCGCCAGCAGCCAAGGACAGGCCACTGACTACGAGCAGTACTTC	CASSQGQATDYEQYF
TRBV5-4	.	.	TRBJ2-7	TGTGCCAGCAGCACCGGGACTCTCTCCTACGAGCAGTACTTC	CASSTGTLSYEQYF
TRBV7-9	.	TRBD2	TRBJ2-1	TGTGCCAGCAGCTTAGCGTACAGCGGGGCCGGATACAATGAGCAGTTCTTC	CASSLAYSGAGYNEQFF
TRBV19	.	.	TRBJ2-7	TGTGCCAGTAGTATCCAGGGAAGCTACGAGCAGTACTTC	CASSIQGSYEQYF
TRBV6-5	.	.	TRBJ1-1	TGTGCCAGCAGCCCCCTTAGTCGATCCACTGAAGCTTTCTTT	CASSPLSRSTEAFF
TRBV5-1	.	TRBD1	TRBJ2-4	TGCGCCAGCAGCGAACAAGACAGGGGCGGGGCCAAAAACATTCAGTACTTC	CASSEQDRGGAKNIQYF
TRBV6-1	.	.	TRBJ2-3	TGTGCCAGCAGTGAAGCGCGTGGGTTTTTGGCAGGGCAGGCAGATACGCAGTATTTT	CASSEARGFLAGQADTQYF
TRBV6-1	.	.	TRBJ2-3	TGTGCCAGCAGTGAAACTCTCTTGGGGCATACGGGCACAGATACGCAGTATTTT	CASSETLLGHTGTDTQYF
TRBV27	.	.	TRBJ2-5	TGTGCCAGCAGTTTAATGGGGGGTCTTGAGACCCAGTACTTC	CASSLMGGLETQYF
TRBV7-9	.	.	TRBJ1-3	TGTGCCAGCAGCTTTCTCACGGGCTCTGGAAACACCATATATTTT	CASSFLTGSGNTIYF
TRBV5-1	.	.	TRBJ2-2	TGCGCCAGCAGCTTGGAGGCGGGGAACGGGGAGCTGTTTTTT	CASSLEAGNGELFF
TRBV28	.	.	TRBJ1-2	TGTGCCAGCAGCCCCTCAGGGGCAGGCTATGGCTACACCTTC	CASSPSGAGYGYTF
TRBV6-1	.	TRBD2	TRBJ2-7	TGTGCCAGCAGTGAATGGGTAGCGGGAGCCTACGAGCAGTACTTC	CASSEWVAGAYEQYF
TRBV5-1	once	.	TRBJ2-2	TGCGCCAGCAGCTTGTACGGACAGACGAACACCGGGGAGCTGTTTTTT	CASSLYGQTNTGELFF
TRBV2	.	.	TRBJ2-1	TGTGCCAGGAGCCCCGAGGTAGTTTACAATGAGCAGTTCTTC	CARSPEVVYNEQFF
TRBV27	few	TRBD2	TRBJ2-1	TGTGCCAGCAGCCCGACTAGCGGGAGGCTCCACAATGAGCAGTTCTTC	CASSPTSGRLHNEQFF
TRBV28	.	.	TRBJ1-1	TGTGCCAGCATATCAGGGGCGCGAGATGCTTTCTTT	CASISGARDAFF
TRBV27	.	.	TRBJ2-2	TGTGCCAGCAGTTTATATCCCCGCACCGGGGAGCTGTTTTTT	CASSLYPRTGELFF
TRBV2	.	.	TRBJ2-6	TGTGCCAGCAATGACGGGATTAGGACTGGGGCCAACGTCCTGACTTTC	CASNDGIRTGANVLTF
TRBV11-3	.	.	TRBJ1-1	TGTGCCAGCAGCTCTAGAGAGGGTACTGAAGCTTTCTTT	CASSSREGTEAFF
TRBV6-6	.	.	TRBJ2-1	TGTGCCAGCAGTTACGGACAACTCAATGAGCAGTTCTTC	CASSYGQLNEQFF
TRBV2	.	.	TRBJ1-1	TGTGCCAGCAGGTCGTGGCCTGAAGCTTTCTTT	CASRSWPEAFF
TRBV7-9	.	TRBD1	TRBJ2-7	TGTGCCAGCAGCGCCTTCCGGGACAGGGTATTATACGAGCAGTACTTC	CASSAFRDRVLYEQYF
TRBV6-5	.	TRBD1	TRBJ2-7	TGTGCCAGCAGTTACTCGAGACAGGGCTTCTACGAGCAGTACTTC	CASSYSRQGFYEQYF
TRBV5-1	.	.	TRBJ2-7	TGCGCCAGCAGCTTGGCAGGGGCCAGCTACGAGCAGTACTTC	CASSLAGASYEQYF
TRBV7-9	.	.	TRBJ2-7	TGTGCCAGCAGCTCCGTAGGGGCGGCGGGACCTTTGTACTCCTACGAGCAGTACTTC	CASSSVGAAGPLYSYEQYF
TRBV4-1	.	.	TRBJ1-3	TGCGCCAGCAGCCAAGTCGCGGTCCCTGGAAACACCATATATTTT	CASSQVAVPGNTIYF
TRBV10-1	.	TRBD2	TRBJ2-1	TGCGCCAGCAGTGAAGCTAGCGGGAGGGCCGGGTCCTACAATGAGCAGTTCTTC	CASSEASGRAGSYNEQFF